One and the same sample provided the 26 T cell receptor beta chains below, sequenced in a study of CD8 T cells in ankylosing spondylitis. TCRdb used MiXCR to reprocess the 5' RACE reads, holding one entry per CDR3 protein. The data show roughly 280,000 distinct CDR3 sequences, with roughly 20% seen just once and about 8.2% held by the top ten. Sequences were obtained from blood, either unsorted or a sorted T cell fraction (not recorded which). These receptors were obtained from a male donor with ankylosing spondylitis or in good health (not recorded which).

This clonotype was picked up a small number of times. The CDR3 DNA is TGTGCCAGCAGCTTAGCATCGTCTAGGAGCTCCTACAATGAGCAGTTCTTC. Translating it yields CASSLASSRSSYNEQFF. This sequence joins TRBV7-8 and TRBJ2-1; D ambiguous. The CDR3 runs 17 residues. Trimming stripped 0 bases from V and 0 bases from J, with 12 bases between. CDR1 is SGHVS, CDR2 FQNEAQ, per germline.

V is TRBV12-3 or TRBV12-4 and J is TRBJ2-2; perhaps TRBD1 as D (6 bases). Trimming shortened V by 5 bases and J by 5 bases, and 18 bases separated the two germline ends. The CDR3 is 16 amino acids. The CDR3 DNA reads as TGTGCCAGCAGTCCCAACACAGGGTATGGTACCGGGGAGCTGTTTTTT. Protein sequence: CASSPNTGYGTGELFF.

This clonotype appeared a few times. The CDR3 nucleotides are TGTGCCAGCGGACAGGGGGCTTTGTCCCAGCATTTT. Translation: CASGQGALSQHF. The chain employs TRBV6-1 and TRBJ1-5; 11 positions agree with TRBD1. CDR1 and CDR2 from the germline V gene are MNHNS and SASEGT. This CDR3 spans 12 amino acids. Unmatched junction bases numbered 5, after V lost 8 bases and J lost 11 bases.

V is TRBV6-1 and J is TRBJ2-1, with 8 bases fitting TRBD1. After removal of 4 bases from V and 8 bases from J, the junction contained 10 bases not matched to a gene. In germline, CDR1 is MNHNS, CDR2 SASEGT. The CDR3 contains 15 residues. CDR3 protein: CASSVAQGATYEQFF. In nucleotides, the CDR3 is TGTGCCAGCAGTGTCGCTCAGGGGGCTACCTATGAGCAGTTCTTC.

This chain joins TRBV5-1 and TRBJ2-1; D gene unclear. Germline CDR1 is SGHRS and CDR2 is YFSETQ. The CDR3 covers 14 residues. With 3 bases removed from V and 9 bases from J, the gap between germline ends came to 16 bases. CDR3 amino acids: CASSSLSLSGEQFF. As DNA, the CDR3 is TGCGCCAGCAGCTCGCTTAGCCTATCGGGTGAGCAGTTCTTC. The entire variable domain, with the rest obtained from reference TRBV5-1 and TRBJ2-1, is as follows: KAGVTQTPRYLIKTRGQQVTLSCSPISGHRSVSWYQQTPGQGLQFLFEYFSETQRNKGNFPGRFSGRQFSNSRSEMNVSTLELGDSALYLCASSSLSLSGEQFFGPGTRLTVL.

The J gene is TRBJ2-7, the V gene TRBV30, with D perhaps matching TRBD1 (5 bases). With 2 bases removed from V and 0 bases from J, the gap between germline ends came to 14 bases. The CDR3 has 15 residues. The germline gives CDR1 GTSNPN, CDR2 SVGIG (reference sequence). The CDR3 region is CAWSQGARSSYEQYV. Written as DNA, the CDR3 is TGTGCCTGGAGTCAAGGGGCGAGGAGCTCCTACGAGCAGTACGTC.

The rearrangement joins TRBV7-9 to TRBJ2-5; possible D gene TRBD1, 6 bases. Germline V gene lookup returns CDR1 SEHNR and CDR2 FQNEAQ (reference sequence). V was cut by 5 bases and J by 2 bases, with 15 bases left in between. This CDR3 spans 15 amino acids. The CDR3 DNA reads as TGTGCCAGCAGCCTCTTCCGGCAGGGGCAAGAGACCCAGTACTTC. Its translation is CASSLFRQGQETQYF.

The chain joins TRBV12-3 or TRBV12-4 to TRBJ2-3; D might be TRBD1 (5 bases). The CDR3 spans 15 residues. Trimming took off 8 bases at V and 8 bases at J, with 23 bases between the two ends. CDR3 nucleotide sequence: TGTGCCAGCCGGATTCTAGGGGCGTCTTTGGCTACGCAGTATTTT. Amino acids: CASRILGASLATQYF.

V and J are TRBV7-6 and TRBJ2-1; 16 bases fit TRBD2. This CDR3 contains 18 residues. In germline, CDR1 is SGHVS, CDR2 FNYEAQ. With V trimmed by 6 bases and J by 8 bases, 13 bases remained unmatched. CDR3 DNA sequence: TGTGCCAGCAGAGCGGGACTAGCGGGGGGGCAGTCTGGGGATGAGCAGTTCTTC. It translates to CASRAGLAGGQSGDEQFF.

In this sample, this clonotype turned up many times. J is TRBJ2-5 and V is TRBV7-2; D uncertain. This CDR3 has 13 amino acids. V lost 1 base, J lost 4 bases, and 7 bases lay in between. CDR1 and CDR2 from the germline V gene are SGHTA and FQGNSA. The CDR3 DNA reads TGTGCCAGCAGCTTAGGTCTAGTAGAGACCCAGTACTTC. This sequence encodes CASSLGLVETQYF.

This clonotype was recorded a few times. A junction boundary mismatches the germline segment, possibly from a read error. For the CDR3, the DNA is TGTGCCAGCAGACAAGGACCGGGAGAAGCTTTCTTT. This gives the protein CASRQGPGEAFF. This chain joins TRBV3-1 and TRBJ1-1; D gene ambiguous. The CDR3 covers 12 residues. Germline V gives CDR1 LGHDT, CDR2 YNNKEL (reference sequence). The full variable domain, completed using reference TRBV3-1 and TRBJ1-1, is DTAVSQTPKYLVTQMGNDKSIKCEQNLGHDTMYWYKQDSKKFLKIMFSYNNKELIINETVPNRFSPKSPDKAHLNLHINSLELGDSAVYFCASRQGPGEAFFGQGTRLTVV.

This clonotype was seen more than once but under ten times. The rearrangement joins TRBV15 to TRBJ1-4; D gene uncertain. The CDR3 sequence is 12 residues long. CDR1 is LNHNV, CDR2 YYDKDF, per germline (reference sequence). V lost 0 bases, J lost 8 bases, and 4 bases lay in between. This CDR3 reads CATSRDYEKLFF. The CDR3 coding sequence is TGTGCCACCAGCAGAGATTACGAAAAACTGTTTTTT.

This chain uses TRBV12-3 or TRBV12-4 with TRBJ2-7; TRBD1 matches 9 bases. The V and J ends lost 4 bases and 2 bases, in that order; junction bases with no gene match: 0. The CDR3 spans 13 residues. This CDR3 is CASSYRGPYEQYV. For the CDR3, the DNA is TGTGCCAGCAGTTACAGGGGGCCCTACGAGCAGTACGTC.

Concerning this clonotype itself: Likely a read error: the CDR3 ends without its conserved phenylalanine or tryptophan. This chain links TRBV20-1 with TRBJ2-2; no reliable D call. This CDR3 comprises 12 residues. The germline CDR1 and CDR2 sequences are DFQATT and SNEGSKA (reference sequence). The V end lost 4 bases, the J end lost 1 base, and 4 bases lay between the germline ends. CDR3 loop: CSAMGNTGELFS. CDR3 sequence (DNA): TGCAGTGCTATGGGGAACACCGGGGAGCTGTTTTCT.

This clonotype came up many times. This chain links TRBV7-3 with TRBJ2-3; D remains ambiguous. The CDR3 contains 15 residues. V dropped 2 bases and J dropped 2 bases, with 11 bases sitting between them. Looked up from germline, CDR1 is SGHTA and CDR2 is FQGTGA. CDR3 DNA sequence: TGTGCCAGCAGCTTATCCGATTCTCACACAGATACGCAGTATTTT. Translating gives CASSLSDSHTDTQYF.

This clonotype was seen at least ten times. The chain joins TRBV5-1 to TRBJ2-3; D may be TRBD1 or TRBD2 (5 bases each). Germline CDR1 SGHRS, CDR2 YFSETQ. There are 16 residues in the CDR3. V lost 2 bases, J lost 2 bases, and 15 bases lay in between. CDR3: CASSFSGDATTDTQYF. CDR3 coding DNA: TGCGCCAGCAGCTTTTCTGGGGACGCTACCACAGATACGCAGTATTTT.

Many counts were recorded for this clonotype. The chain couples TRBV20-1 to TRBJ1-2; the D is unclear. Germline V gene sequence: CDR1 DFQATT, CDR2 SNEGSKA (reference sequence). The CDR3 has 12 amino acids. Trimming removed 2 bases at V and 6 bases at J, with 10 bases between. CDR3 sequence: CSARPPGNGYTF. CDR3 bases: TGCAGTGCTAGACCTCCCGGCAATGGCTACACCTTC.

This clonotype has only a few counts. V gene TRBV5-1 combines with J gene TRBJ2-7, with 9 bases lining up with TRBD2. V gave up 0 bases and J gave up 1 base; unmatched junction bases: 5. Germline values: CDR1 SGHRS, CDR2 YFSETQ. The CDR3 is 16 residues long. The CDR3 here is CASSLGASGASYEQYV. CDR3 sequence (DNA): TGCGCCAGCAGCTTGGGGGCTAGCGGGGCATCCTACGAGCAGTACGTC.

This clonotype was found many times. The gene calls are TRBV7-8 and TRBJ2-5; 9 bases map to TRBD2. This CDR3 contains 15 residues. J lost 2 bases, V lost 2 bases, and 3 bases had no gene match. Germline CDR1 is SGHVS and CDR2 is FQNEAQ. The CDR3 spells CASSLSLAGQETQYF. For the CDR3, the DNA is TGTGCCAGCAGCTTATCTCTAGCGGGGCAAGAGACCCAGTACTTC.

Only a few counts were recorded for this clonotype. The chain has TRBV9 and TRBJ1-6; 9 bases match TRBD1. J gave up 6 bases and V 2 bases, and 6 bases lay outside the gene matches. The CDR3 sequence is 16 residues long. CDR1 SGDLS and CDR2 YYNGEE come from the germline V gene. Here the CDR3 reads CASSVRDRAVNSPLHF. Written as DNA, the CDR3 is TGTGCCAGCAGCGTCCGGGACAGGGCGGTTAATTCACCCCTCCACTTT. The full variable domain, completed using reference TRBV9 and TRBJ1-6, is DSGVTQTPKHLITATGQRVTLRCSPRSGDLSVYWYQQSLDQGLQFLIQYYNGEERAKGNILERFSAQQFPDLHSELNLSSLELGDSALYFCASSVRDRAVNSPLHFGNGTRLTVT.

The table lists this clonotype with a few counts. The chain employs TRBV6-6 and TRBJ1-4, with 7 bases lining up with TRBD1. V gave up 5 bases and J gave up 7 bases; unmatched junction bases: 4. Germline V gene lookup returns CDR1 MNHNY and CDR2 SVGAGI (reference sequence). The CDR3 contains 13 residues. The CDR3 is CASSRRTGEKLFF. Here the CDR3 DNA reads TGTGCCAGCAGTAGACGGACAGGTGAAAAACTGTTTTTT.

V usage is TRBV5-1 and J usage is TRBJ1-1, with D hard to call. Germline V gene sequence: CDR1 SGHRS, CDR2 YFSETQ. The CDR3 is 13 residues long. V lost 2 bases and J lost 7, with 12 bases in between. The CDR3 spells CASSLGIDLEAFF. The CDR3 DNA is TGCGCCAGCAGCTTAGGCATTGACCTTGAAGCTTTCTTT.

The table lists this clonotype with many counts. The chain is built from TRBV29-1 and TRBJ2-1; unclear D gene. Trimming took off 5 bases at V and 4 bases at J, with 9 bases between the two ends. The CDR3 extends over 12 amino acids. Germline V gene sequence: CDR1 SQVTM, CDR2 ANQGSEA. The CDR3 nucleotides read TGCAGCGTTCGCCAAGCGTACAATGAGCAGTTCTTC. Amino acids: CSVRQAYNEQFF.

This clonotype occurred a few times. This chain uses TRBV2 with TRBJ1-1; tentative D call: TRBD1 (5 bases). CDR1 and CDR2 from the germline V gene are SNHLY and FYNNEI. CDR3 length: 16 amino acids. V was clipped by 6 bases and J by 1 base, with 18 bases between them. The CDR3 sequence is CASSSFGAGRNTEAFF. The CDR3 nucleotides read TGTGCCAGCAGCTCGTTTGGGGCAGGGAGGAACACTGAAGCTTTCTTT.

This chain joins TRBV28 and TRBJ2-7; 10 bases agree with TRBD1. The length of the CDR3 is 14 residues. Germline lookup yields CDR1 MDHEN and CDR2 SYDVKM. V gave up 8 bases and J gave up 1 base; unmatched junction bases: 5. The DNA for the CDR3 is TGTGCCAGCGGACAGGGGGGGTTTTCCTACGAGCAGTACGTC. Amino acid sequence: CASGQGGFSYEQYV.

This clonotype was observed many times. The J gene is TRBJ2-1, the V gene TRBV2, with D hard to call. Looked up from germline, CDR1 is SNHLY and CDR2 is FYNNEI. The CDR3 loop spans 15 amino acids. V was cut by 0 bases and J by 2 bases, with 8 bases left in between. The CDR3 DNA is TGTGCCAGCAGTGAAGCGGCCCTTACCTACAATGAGCAGTTCTTC. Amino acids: CASSEAALTYNEQFF.